This TCR beta chain appears in the sequencing data of a study of human T cells and chemical hapten exposure (dated by TCRdb to the early 2020s). A note on the overall study: For sensitization, 2% DPC in acetone was applied to an approximately 2 cm by approximately 2 cm area of upper inner arm skin. Patients additionally received weekly therapeutic DPC doses to the scalp throughout the approximately 25-week study period. The patient cohort, mostly female, included alopecia areata with under or over 50% scalp involvement, alopecia totalis and alopecia universalis. Blood was sampled from patients pre-sensitization (week 0) and at 2, 6 and about 24 weeks after DPC sensitization. Libraries were pooled for sequencing, and variation in per-sample TCR yields was attributed mainly to small differences in library volumes within the pool. Peripheral blood TCR repertoire changes were tracked in vivo in alopecia patients during primary and secondary sensitization to the hapten diphenylcyclopropenone (DPC). Patch testing was done on the upper back using Finn chambers containing 0.01% DPC, and results were scored after 6 days according to International Contact Dermatitis Research Group standards. About 29 alopecia patients gave blood for TCR sequencing at one to four time points (pre-sensitization, 2, 6 and 24 weeks).

CDR1 is given as SQVTM and CDR2 as ANQGSEA, both from the germline V gene. The V end gives up 7 bases and the J end 4 bases, leaving 2 bases in the junction not matched to a gene. Reading from cysteine to phenylalanine, the CDR3 counts 12 amino acids. The CDR3 DNA has 36 bases and is translated from base 1. Read against the paper, the sample's time point label means: pre-sensitization, week 0. This sample's treatment or condition label indicates: therapeutic diphenylcyclopropenone sensitization with weekly scalp DPC. Blood at each patch-test visit was drawn before the patch test was applied. Patients were eligible if aged 18 to 70, diagnosed with alopecia and judged suitable for DPC therapy, and pregnant patients were excluded. Total RNA was extracted from unfractionated whole blood collected in Tempus Blood RNA tubes. This clonotype was seen repeatedly, ten times or more. Its antigen remains undetermined. No base-level quality is on record; no much larger clone is a single base apart.

The receptor library was made with RACE. Sequencing used a NextSeq 500. During library preparation, unique molecular identifiers were attached to individual cDNA molecules so that TCRs could be counted in a quantitative, reproducible way. From each blood RNA sample, both TCR alpha and TCR beta chains were sequenced. The authors' pipeline ran thus. Samples had a median of roughly 91,000 TCRs, with a range from about 20,000 to 690,600. The Decombinator software suite was used to annotate the V, J and CDR3 of the TCR reads. For the PS versus PT1 abundance plots, all samples were subsampled to the same number of TCRs (28,000). Expanded TCRs were defined as absent before sensitization and observed at least eight times at the 2-week time point. TCRdb itself trimmed the public reads at Q25 with fastp, ran MiXCR and retained productive beta chains. Every distinct CDR3 protein forms one entry, paired with its most common genes and DNA. TCRdb, not the original authors, processed these V and J calls. Recorded for this sample are about 93,000 distinct CDR3 sequences; 7.5% to 9.5% of them occurred a single time. The ten top clones hold 2.6% of the sample.

The research as a whole found: Expanded TCRs formed significantly more large CDR3 similarity clusters than pre-sensitization or healthy control sets, consistent with antigen-driven responses. After repeated subsampling, changes were observed in the strength of the expansion versus patch-test correlation and in the threshold at which the correlation became significant. Patch test score was positively correlated with the number of PT1 expanded TCRs, with significance at thresholds 8, 16 and 32 but not at 4. Alopecia, a presumed autoimmune disease, was present in all patients, so the immune response of the patients might differ from that of healthy individuals. No change with DPC sensitization was found in the number of TCRs above 1 in 1000 frequency, and no evidence of global repertoire structure alterations was found.

This clonotype was sampled from a man aged 40-49 years with alopecia areata. Some clones in this sample may be carry-over from other donors' samples. The material sequenced was whole blood, taken in connection with sensitization to the hapten diphenylcyclopropenone (DPC). Recombination linked TRBV29-1 to TRBJ1-4; 8 middle bases align to TRBD1. The nucleotide sequence is given as TGCAGCGCACAGGGGGATAATGAAAAACTGTTTTTT. It encodes CSAQGDNEKLFF.